The rows below give T cell receptor beta chains drawn from one sample of a study of T cells in Graves' hyperthyroidism and ophthalmopathy. TCRdb redid the calling of the multiplex PCR reads with MiXCR, one entry per CDR3 protein. The table lists hundreds of thousands of distinct CDR3 sequences, over 12% of them singletons, with around 4.5% in the top ten. Sequencing was performed on blood. All receptors come from a woman aged 40 to 55 with Graves' ophthalmopathy. CDR3s include the opening cysteine and the closing phenylalanine or tryptophan. The order of the fields is J gene, clone size, V gene, D gene, CDR3 DNA, CDR3 protein. D genes are given only for firm matches. Rows give clone size only sometimes, using once, few, many, or a class for an expanded clone.

TRBJ2-7 | many | TRBV19 | . | TGTGCCAGTACCGAGGGGGCGGGAGTTTCCTACGAGCAGTACTTC | CASTEGAGVSYEQYF
TRBJ2-7 | few | TRBV7-8 | . | TGTGCCAGCAGCTTAGTCGAGGCTTCCTACGAGCAGTACTTC | CASSLVEASYEQYF
TRBJ2-7 | many | TRBV7-2 | TRBD2 | TGTGCCAGCAGCCAGGGACTAGCGGCACCTTACGAGCAGTACTTC | CASSQGLAAPYEQYF
TRBJ2-7 | many | TRBV2 | . | TGTGCCAGCACTGAACAGTACGAGCAGTACTTC | CASTEQYEQYF
TRBJ2-5 | few | TRBV6-2/TRBV6-3 | . | TGTGCCAGCATCCAAGGGGCCCGGACAGAAGAGACCCAGTACTTC | CASIQGARTEETQYF
TRBJ1-2 | many | TRBV7-2 | TRBD1 | TGTGCCAGCAGCTTAGGACAGGGGGCAGGGTATGGCTACACCTTC | CASSLGQGAGYGYTF
TRBJ1-6 | many | TRBV2 | TRBD1 | TGTGCCAGCATTCACAGGGGGCTGGAGAATTCACCCCTCCACTTT | CASIHRGLENSPLHF
TRBJ1-3 | few | TRBV6-1 | . | TGTGCCAGCAGTCGACAGTCGAGCTCTGGAAACACCATATATTTT | CASSRQSSSGNTIYF
TRBJ1-2 | many | TRBV28 | . | TGTGCCAGCAGTTTATCACAGATATATGGCTACACCTTC | CASSLSQIYGYTF
TRBJ2-5 | . | TRBV6-5 | TRBD2 | TGTGCCAGCAGTTACTCTGAAGCGGGGGGGACCCAGTACTTC | CASSYSEAGGTQYF
TRBJ1-1 | many | TRBV6-5 | . | TGTGCCAGCAGTTACGGGGCACCGAACACTGAAGCTTTCTTT | CASSYGAPNTEAFF
TRBJ2-3 | once | TRBV29-1 | TRBD1 | TGCAGCGTTGAATGGACAGGGGCCACAGATACGCAGTATTTT | CSVEWTGATDTQYF
TRBJ2-2 | . | TRBV30 | . | TGTGTCTCGGATGGAGAGGGGGAGGGCGGGGAGCTGTTTTTT | CVSDGEGEGGELFF
TRBJ1-5 | many | TRBV19 | . | TGTGCCAGTAGTATGCAACGGGGGGGAGGTCAGCCCCAGCATTTT | CASSMQRGGGQPQHF
TRBJ1-1 | . | TRBV12-3/TRBV12-4 | TRBD1 | TGTGCCAGCAGGCGACAGGGTAGGGACACTGAAGCTTTCTTT | CASRRQGRDTEAFF
TRBJ2-7 | . | TRBV6-1 | TRBD2 | TGTGCCAGCACTCCCCGGGGCGGGAGCGCCGAGCAGTACTTC | CASTPRGGSAEQYF
TRBJ2-7 | many | TRBV28 | TRBD1 | TGTGCCAGCAGTTTGCGGACAGGGGGCGCCTACGAGCAGTACTTC | CASSLRTGGAYEQYF
TRBJ2-2 | few | TRBV5-1 | TRBD2 | TGCGCCAGCAGTCCACTAGCGGGAGTATCCGGGGAGCTGTTTTTT | CASSPLAGVSGELFF
TRBJ2-7 | many | TRBV12-3/TRBV12-4 | TRBD2 | TGTGCCAGCAGTTTACCTGTGCGGGGGGCGGACGAGCAGTACTTC | CASSLPVRGADEQYF
TRBJ1-1 | . | TRBV5-1 | TRBD1 | TGCGCCAGCAGAGGGGGGACAGGGAACACTGAAGCTTTCTTT | CASRGGTGNTEAFF
TRBJ1-1 | few | TRBV18 | . | TGTGCCAGCTCACCATTTGGGGGGAACACTGAAGCTTTCTTT | CASSPFGGNTEAFF
TRBJ2-7 | few | TRBV9 | TRBD2 | TGTGCCAGCAGCGTGACCGGGACTACCTACGAGCAGTACTTC | CASSVTGTTYEQYF
TRBJ1-2 | once | TRBV20-1 | . | TGCAGTGCTAGTAGAGGGATCCGATATGGCTACACCTTC | CSASRGIRYGYTF
TRBJ1-5 | many | TRBV5-6 | TRBD1 | TGTGCCAGCAGCCCCGGGACAGGGCCCGATCAGCCCCAGCATTTT | CASSPGTGPDQPQHF
TRBJ2-2 | . | TRBV27 | TRBD2 | TGTGCCAGCAGTTTTCTAGCGGGAGGGCCTGAGGGGGGCGGGGAGCTGTTTTTT | CASSFLAGGPEGGGELFF
TRBJ2-5 | many | TRBV6-2/TRBV6-3 | TRBD2 | TGTGCCAGCAGTTACTCCGAAGGACTAGCGGTACAAGAGACCCAGTACTTC | CASSYSEGLAVQETQYF
TRBJ2-7 | many | TRBV7-2 | . | TGTGCCAGCAGCTTTTATCCGGGGCCAAACTACGAGCAGTACTTC | CASSFYPGPNYEQYF
TRBJ1-1 | . | TRBV6-2/TRBV6-3 | . | TGTGCCAGCAGTTACTCGATAACGGGGATACTGAACACTGAAGCTTTCTTT | CASSYSITGILNTEAFF
TRBJ2-7 | few | TRBV4-1 | . | TGCGCCAGCAGCGAAGCGACCCTCTACTACGAGCAGTACTTC | CASSEATLYYEQYF
TRBJ2-2 | many | TRBV29-1 | TRBD2 | TGCAGCGTTGCTAGCGGTATAAACACCGGGGAGCTGTTTTTT | CSVASGINTGELFF
TRBJ2-5 | . | TRBV7-2 | . | TGTGCCAGCAGCTTAAGGGGGGCGGGAGAAGAGACCCAGTACTTC | CASSLRGAGEETQYF
TRBJ2-7 | . | TRBV11-2 | TRBD1 | TGTGCCAGCAGCAAGACGACAGGGCCCCAATACGAGCAGTACTTC | CASSKTTGPQYEQYF
TRBJ2-7 | many | TRBV6-2/TRBV6-3 | . | TGTGCCAGCGCGGACGGGGACTCCTACGAGCAGTACTTC | CASADGDSYEQYF
TRBJ1-1 | once | TRBV19 | TRBD1 | TGTGCCAGTAGTCCTCGACAGGGGATGCGCCCTGAAGCTTTCTTT | CASSPRQGMRPEAFF
TRBJ1-5 | . | TRBV9 | . | TGTGCCAGCAGCGTAGGTGGGGGAATTGAGCCCCAGCATTTT | CASSVGGGIEPQHF
TRBJ2-7 | . | TRBV7-8 | TRBD1 | TGTGCCAGCAGCCCGACAGGGCGAGGCTCCTACGAGCAGTACTTC | CASSPTGRGSYEQYF
TRBJ1-1 | many | TRBV5-1 | . | TGCGCCAGCAGCTTGCAGGAAAGGGACACTGAAGCTTTCTTT | CASSLQERDTEAFF
TRBJ1-2 | many | TRBV29-1 | . | TGCAGCGTTCCAAGGCCTAACTATGGCTACACCTTC | CSVPRPNYGYTF
TRBJ1-5 | many | TRBV7-9 | . | TGTGCCAGCAGCTTAGGAGGGTGGGACAATCAGCCCCAGCATTTT | CASSLGGWDNQPQHF
TRBJ1-1 | many | TRBV6-1 | . | TGTGCCAGCAGTAGCCGGGCAGGGCTCTCCACTGAAGCTTTCTTT | CASSSRAGLSTEAFF
TRBJ2-1 | many | TRBV2 | . | TGTGCCTGCCGTGGGCTAGCGCAATCCTACAATGAGCAGTTCTTC | CACRGLAQSYNEQFF
TRBJ2-2 | . | TRBV6-1 | TRBD2 | TGTGCCAGCGTCAGAAGGGAGGGCGCCGGGGAGCTGTTTTTT | CASVRREGAGELFF
TRBJ2-5 | many | TRBV12-3/TRBV12-4 | TRBD2 | TGTGCCACCTATGGCCGGACAGATTCGGGACTAGCGGGAAGAGAGACCCAGTACTTC | CATYGRTDSGLAGRETQYF